The next 16 T cell receptor beta chains were all read from a single sample in a study of T cell responses to AZD1222 COVID-19 vaccine. This table comes from immunoSEQ multiplex PCR, and its TCRdb copy is limited to in-frame clones, with some not included. The data show 200,000 to 300,000 clones, with just over 90% seen just once and about 0.5% held by the top ten. The sequences come from peripheral blood, collected on day 0 of AZD1222 vaccination. These TCRs come from an adult in good health.

The CDR3 spells CASSASGQEITEAFF. DNA for the CDR3: TGTGCCAGCAGCGCGTCGGGACAGGAAATCACTGAAGCTTTCTTT. This rearrangement joins TRBV11-2 to TRBJ1-1; TRBD1 aligns across 8 bases. This CDR3 is built from 15 residues. Germline-derived CDR1 and CDR2 are SGHAT and FQNNGV. The V segment lost 5 bases and the J segment 4 bases; nucleotides outside the gene matches: 9.

The CDR3: CASSKPHSGSRGPPQHF. Here the CDR3 DNA reads TGTGCCAGTAGTAAGCCCCATTCGGGATCGAGGGGGCCGCCCCAGCATTTT. The chain uses TRBV19 and TRBJ1-5; 7 bases are shared with TRBD1. This CDR3 has 17 amino acids. With 4 bases clipped from V and 9 bases from J, the junction kept 18 bases outside the gene matches. CDR1 is LNHDA, CDR2 SQIVND, per germline (reference sequence).

The V call is TRBV6-5, the J call TRBJ2-1; 11 bases line up with TRBD1. The V and J ends lost 0 bases and 9 bases, in that order; junction bases with no gene match: 7. The CDR3 length is 16 residues. Germline V gene lookup returns CDR1 MNHEY and CDR2 SVGAGI. CDR3 DNA: TGTGCCAGCAGTTACTCGAGGACAGGGGGCTTTATTGAGCAGTTCTTC. It yields the protein CASSYSRTGGFIEQFF.

The V gene is TRBV28, the J gene TRBJ2-2; TRBD1 agrees at 9 bases. CDR3 size: 14 residues. The trim removed 7 bases at V and 5 bases at J, leaving 5 bases unmatched. The germline V gene has CDR1 MDHEN and CDR2 SYDVKM. As DNA, the CDR3 is TGTGCCAGCAAACAGGGGGCCGGGACCGGGGAGCTGTTTTTT. Its translation is CASKQGAGTGELFF.

This sequence joins TRBV7-2 and TRBJ2-1; D call uncertain. The CDR3 totals 11 residues. The germline V gene has CDR1 SGHTA and CDR2 FQGNSA. Trimming cost V 5 bases and J 9 bases, with 8 bases left between them. Written as DNA, the CDR3 is TGTGCCAGCAGCACTATGGGTGAGCAGTTCTTC. It specifies CASSTMGEQFF.

V gene TRBV30 combines with J gene TRBJ2-2; tentatively, D is TRBD1 (5 bases). CDR1 is GTSNPN and CDR2 is SVGIG in the germline V gene (reference sequence). CDR3 length: 14 residues. The V end was cut by 0 bases, the J end by 3 bases, with 8 bases between. The CDR3 DNA follows: TGTGCCTGGAGTGTACTCAGGGACACCGGGGAGCTGTTTTTT. Its protein is CAWSVLRDTGELFF.

This chain links TRBV7-9 with TRBJ2-5; 13 nucleotides agree with TRBD2. Germline values: CDR1 SEHNR, CDR2 FQNEAQ (reference sequence). The CDR3 contains 15 residues. After removal of 5 bases from V and 5 bases from J, the junction contained 5 bases not matched to a gene. CDR3 in amino acids: CASSHPGLAGETQYF. DNA for the CDR3: TGTGCCAGCAGCCATCCGGGACTAGCGGGGGAGACCCAGTACTTC.

This clone was recorded only once. J is TRBJ2-1 and V is TRBV24-1; D gene uncertain. Germline loops: CDR1 KGHDR, CDR2 SFDVKD. V gave up 1 base and J gave up 2 bases, with 11 bases separating them. The CDR3 consists of 16 residues. CDR3 protein: CATSDLGPSTYNEQFF. CDR3 sequence (DNA): TGTGCCACCAGTGATTTAGGGCCGAGCACCTACAATGAGCAGTTCTTC.

This chain joins TRBV7-8 and TRBJ2-5; D gene uncertain. The CDR3 extends over 13 amino acids. Germline CDR1 reads SGHVS; CDR2 reads FQNEAQ. With 5 bases removed from V and 1 base from J, the gap between germline ends came to 8 bases. CDR3 in DNA: TGTGCCAGCAGCGCCAGGAGCCAAGAGACCCAGTACTTC. Encoded protein: CASSARSQETQYF.

A note on this clone: The identical CDR3 is also encoded by other nucleotide sequences in the sample. V usage is TRBV28 and J usage is TRBJ2-1; 8 bases agree with TRBD2. Trimming at V came to 2 bases and at J to 5 bases, leaving 2 bases not matched to a gene. Per germline, CDR1 MDHEN and CDR2 SYDVKM. The CDR3 contains 14 residues. The CDR3 DNA reads as TGTGCCAGCAGTTTAGCGGGAGGAAACAATGAGCAGTTCTTC. It codes for CASSLAGGNNEQFF.

This rearrangement joins TRBV19 to TRBJ1-4; TRBD1 matches 7 bases. This CDR3 contains 15 residues. V was clipped by 8 bases and J by 8 bases; unmatched bases: 14. The V gene's germline CDR1 is LNHDA and CDR2 SQIVND (reference sequence). In DNA, the CDR3 is TGTGCCAGTCAGGACAGTACAGGGGTTGGAGAAAAACTGTTTTTT. Its translation: CASQDSTGVGEKLFF.

This rearrangement joins TRBV19 to TRBJ1-2, with a tentative D call TRBD1 (6 bases). From germline, CDR1 is LNHDA and CDR2 SQIVND (reference sequence). This CDR3 comprises 15 residues. The V gene lost 7 bases and the J gene lost 6 bases, with 21 bases spanning the gap. The CDR3 loop is CASNSRGQTKDGYTF. The CDR3 nucleotides are TGTGCCAGTAATAGCAGGGGCCAAACAAAAGATGGCTACACCTTC.

The chain joins TRBV7-4 to TRBJ2-7; D may be TRBD2 (5 bases). The CDR3 loop spans 16 amino acids. Germline values: CDR1 SGHVT, CDR2 SQSDAQ. Trimming took off 7 bases at V and 5 bases at J, with 24 bases between the two ends. CDR3 amino acids: CASNLQASREFHEQYF. CDR3 bases: TGTGCCAGCAACCTCCAGGCTAGCCGCGAATTTCACGAGCAGTACTTC. Full variable domain (missing parts from reference TRBV7-4 and TRBJ2-7): GAGVSQSPRYKVAKRGRDVALRCDSISGHVTLYWYRQTLGQGSEVLTYSQSDAQRDKSGRPSGRFSAERPERSVSTLKIQRTEQGDSAVYLCASNLQASREFHEQYFGPGTRLTVT.

This clone was picked up one time. CDR3 in amino acids: CASSHGTGGPNEQFF. CDR3 sequence (DNA): TGTGCCAGCAGCCATGGGACGGGGGGGCCCAATGAGCAGTTCTTC. The chain joins TRBV6-6 to TRBJ2-1; 8 positions match TRBD2. Losses at the gene ends were 6 bases for V and 6 bases for J; bases not matched to a gene: 10. The CDR3 sequence is 15 residues long. Germline V gene lookup returns CDR1 MNHNY and CDR2 SVGAGI (reference sequence).

The chain is built from TRBV6-2 or TRBV6-3 and TRBJ1-2; TRBD1 matches 7 bases. V gave up 2 bases and J gave up 11 bases; unmatched junction bases: 8. This CDR3 comprises 13 residues. In germline, CDR1 is MNHEY, CDR2 SVGEGT. The DNA for the CDR3 is TGTGCCAGCAGTTACCCTGTCGGGACAGATTACACCTTC. Its translation is CASSYPVGTDYTF.

V and J are TRBV4-1 and TRBJ1-1, with no clear D. The CDR3 runs to 14 residues. CDR1 and CDR2 from the germline V gene are MGHRA and YSYEKL. Trimming took off 0 bases at V and 3 bases at J, with 8 bases between the two ends. In nucleotides, the CDR3 is TGCGCCAGCAGCCAAGAAACGGGTTACACTGAAGCTTTCTTT. Translation gives CASSQETGYTEAFF.